This T cell receptor (beta chain) was obtained from a study of beta chain features in type 1 diabetes. The overall study: Age, gender and cell yields were alike across patients and healthy donors. The study's findings and limits: The similarity of naive, central memory and Treg TCRB repertoires appeared greater among patients than among healthy donors. Shorter TCRB CDR3s, moderately but significantly so, were found in Type 1 diabetes patients in all four CD4+ subsets.

This CDR3 is built from 15 residues. Germline V gene data show CDR1 as SGDLS and CDR2 as YYNGEE. V dropped 0 bases and J dropped 9 bases, with 16 bases sitting between them. As for this clone: Its antigen is not identified.

Expressed TCRB transcripts were sequenced, since all the RNA that had been isolated was reverse transcribed. Profiled with immunoSEQ multiplex PCR; TCRdb holds only in-frame clones, not every one. The data hold 95,000 to 150,000 clones, with 16% observed a single time. This chain links TRBV9 with TRBJ2-4; D might be TRBD1 or TRBD2, each matching 6 bases. Sequencing input: central memory CD4+ T cells from blood. The origin of this receptor is a young man with type 1 diabetes. CDR3 amino acids: CASSVAAQGGGIQYF. DNA for the CDR3: TGTGCCAGCAGCGTAGCCGCACAGGGAGGAGGCATTCAGTACTTC. The full variable domain, rest sourced from reference TRBV9 and TRBJ2-4, is DSGVTQTPKHLITATGQRVTLRCSPRSGDLSVYWYQQSLDQGLQFLIQYYNGEERAKGNILERFSAQQFPDLHSELNLSSLELGDSALYFCASSVAAQGGGIQYFGAGTRLSVL.